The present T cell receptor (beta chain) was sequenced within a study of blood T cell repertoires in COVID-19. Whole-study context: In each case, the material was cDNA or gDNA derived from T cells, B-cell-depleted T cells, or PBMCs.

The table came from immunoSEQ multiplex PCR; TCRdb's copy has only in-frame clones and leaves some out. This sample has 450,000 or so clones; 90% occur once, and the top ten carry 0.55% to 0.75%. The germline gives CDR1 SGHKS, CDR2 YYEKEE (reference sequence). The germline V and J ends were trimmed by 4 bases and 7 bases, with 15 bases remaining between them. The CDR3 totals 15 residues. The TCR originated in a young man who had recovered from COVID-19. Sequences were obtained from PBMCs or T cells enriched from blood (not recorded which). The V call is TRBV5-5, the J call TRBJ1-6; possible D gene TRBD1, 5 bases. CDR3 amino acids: CASSIRQGWNSPLHF. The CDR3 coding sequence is TGTGCCAGCAGCATTCGTCAGGGTTGGAATTCACCCCTCCACTTT.